These 30 T cell receptor beta chains were all obtained from the same sample, sequenced in a study of regulatory T cells in long-lasting Graves disease (dated by TCRdb to about 2021). What this sample's time point label stands for: newly diagnosed GD, antithyroid drugs for less than 3 months. For both TCR sequencing and RNA sequencing, RNA was extracted from PBMCs using TRIzol. Library preparation employed multiplex PCR. This sample was sequenced with an Illumina HiSeq 4000. TCR beta libraries were built with iRepertoire HTBI primers and Arm-PCR amplification of CDR3 regions. Through fastp at Q25 and MiXCR, TCRdb rebuilt clones from the public reads, retaining in-frame beta chains. Under each unique CDR3 protein, matching rows form one entry showing the most common genes and DNA. The sample table records a few hundred thousand distinct CDR3 sequences; 15% to 20% of these occur just once. The ten largest clones add up to approximately 15% of the sample.

These data also formed part of another study, on T cells in Graves' hyperthyroidism and ophthalmopathy.

The specimen comprised peripheral blood mononuclear cells (PBMCs), sampled at new diagnosis, from a patient treated with antithyroid drugs. These receptors came from a woman aged 25 to 39 with Graves disease. Donor details come from another sample of the same person, matched by shared clones.

In this sample, this clonotype turned up many times. V and J are TRBV6-5 and TRBJ1-2; D is unresolved. CDR3 length: 13 residues. The V gene's germline CDR1 is MNHEY and CDR2 SVGAGI. The V and J ends lost 2 bases and 10 bases respectively, with 14 bases between them. The CDR3 here is CASSYEGYRAYTF. The CDR3 DNA reads as TGTGCCAGCAGTTACGAGGGATACCGGGCCTACACCTTC.

This clonotype has ten or more counts. This chain links TRBV5-4 with TRBJ1-6, with 7 bases matching TRBD1. V gave up 5 bases and J gave up 7 bases; unmatched junction bases: 6. CDR3 size: 14 residues. CDR1 is SGHNT, CDR2 YYREEE, per germline (reference sequence). As DNA, the CDR3 is TGTGCCAGCAGGCCCGGGACAGCAAATTCACCCCTCCACTTT. Encoded protein: CASRPGTANSPLHF.

This clonotype was observed a handful of times. The rearrangement links TRBV6-1 to TRBJ1-5; 7 nucleotides agree with TRBD1. The CDR3 covers 14 residues. Germline trimming cut 7 bases from V and 9 bases from J; bases unmatched to any gene: 12. Per the germline V gene, CDR1 is MNHNS and CDR2 is SASEGT. CDR3 sequence: CASKTGTALRPQHF. DNA for the CDR3: TGTGCCAGCAAGACAGGGACCGCCCTCCGGCCCCAGCATTTT.

V usage is TRBV7-8 and J usage is TRBJ2-3; D gene uncertain. The ends were cut back, 6 bases at V and 6 bases at J, with 16 bases in the middle. Germline loops: CDR1 SGHVS, CDR2 FQNEAQ. This CDR3 has 14 amino acids. CDR3 in amino acids: CASSISVGRDTQYF. The CDR3 region has the DNA TGTGCCAGCAGTATAAGCGTCGGGCGGGATACGCAGTATTTT.

This clonotype has a count of ten or more. The chain has TRBV7-9 and TRBJ2-1; D call uncertain. Deletions cut 1 base from V and 5 bases from J, with 12 bases between. CDR3 length equals 15 residues. The V gene's germline CDR1 is SEHNR and CDR2 FQNEAQ (reference sequence). CDR3 residues: CASSLGVGPDNEQFF. The CDR3 nucleotides are TGTGCCAGCAGCTTAGGGGTAGGGCCCGACAATGAGCAGTTCTTC.

This clonotype came up many times. This chain joins TRBV7-2 and TRBJ1-2, with unresolved D. This CDR3 contains 14 residues. Per germline, CDR1 SGHTA and CDR2 FQGNSA. The ends were cut back, 1 base at V and 4 bases at J, with 10 bases in the middle. The CDR3 is CASSLGAVVYGYTF. In DNA form, the CDR3 reads TGTGCCAGCAGCTTAGGCGCGGTTGTCTATGGCTACACCTTC.

This clonotype was counted many times. The chain has TRBV27 and TRBJ2-3, with 14 nucleotides matching TRBD2. The ends lost 7 bases at V and 0 bases at J; junction bases unmatched: 18. Germline V gives CDR1 MNHEY, CDR2 SMNVEV (reference sequence). CDR3 length equals 21 residues. CDR3: CASIRKPGLAGVSASTDTQYF. DNA for the CDR3: TGTGCCAGCATCCGGAAACCGGGACTAGCGGGGGTGAGCGCTAGCACAGATACGCAGTATTTT.

This clonotype was seen many times. The rearrangement links TRBV20-1 to TRBJ1-5; D perhaps matches TRBD1 (5 bases). The CDR3 is 18 amino acids. Germline CDR1 and CDR2: DFQATT and SNEGSKA (reference sequence). Trimming removed 0 bases at V and 0 bases at J, with 18 bases between. This CDR3 reads CSARDAGPGVYSNQPQHF. The CDR3 coding sequence is TGCAGTGCTAGAGATGCAGGGCCGGGAGTATATAGCAATCAGCCCCAGCATTTT.

This clonotype was recorded many times. The gene calls are TRBV6-7 and TRBJ1-3, with no clear D. TRBV6-7 is classed as an ORF, of uncertain function. V lost 11 bases and J lost 5, with 10 bases in between. The CDR3 sequence is 11 residues long. CDR3 DNA: TGTGCCCTCATAGTCCGAAACACCATATATTTT. Its protein product is CALIVRNTIYF.

Ten or more counts support this clonotype. This chain uses TRBV27 with TRBJ2-7, with a possible D match to TRBD1 (5 bases). CDR3 length: 13 amino acids. Germline-derived CDR1 and CDR2 are MNHEY and SMNVEV (reference sequence). V was clipped by 8 bases and J by 6 bases, with 17 bases between them. The DNA for the CDR3 is TGTGCCAGCGGTGGGTCAGGGCCGCCCGAGCAGTACTTC. Its protein is CASGGSGPPEQYF.

This clonotype was found many times. This rearrangement joins TRBV6-2 or TRBV6-3 to TRBJ2-3; perhaps TRBD2 as D (7 bases). CDR1 is MNHEY, CDR2 SVGEGT, per germline. This CDR3 spans 13 amino acids. V was pared by 11 bases and J by 5 bases, with 17 bases between. The CDR3 DNA is TGTGCCGCCCACCGCGGGGGCCTAGATACGCAGTATTTT. Translating it yields CAAHRGGLDTQYF.

This clonotype has at least ten counts. The rearrangement joins TRBV18 to TRBJ1-1; tentatively, D is TRBD1 (5 bases). Trimming pared 3 bases from V and 2 bases from J, leaving 13 bases between. Germline-derived CDR1 and CDR2 are KGHSH and LQKENI. CDR3 length: 15 amino acids. CDR3 DNA: TGTGCCAGCTCACCTTTAGGGGCGCGAAACACTGAAGCTTTCTTT. This sequence encodes CASSPLGARNTEAFF.

This clonotype was detected many times. This chain connects TRBV11-2 to TRBJ2-1; D not resolved. Trimming shortened V by 6 bases and J by 8 bases, and 17 bases separated the two germline ends. The CDR3 is made up of 14 amino acids. The germline CDR1 and CDR2 sequences are SGHAT and FQNNGV. The DNA of the CDR3 is TGTGCCAGCAGGTCCCTCCGGAGAGTTGATGAGCAGTTCTTC. Its protein product is CASRSLRRVDEQFF. Combining the CDR3 with reference TRBV11-2 and TRBJ2-1 gives the whole variable domain EAGVAQSPRYKIIEKRQSVAFWCNPISGHATLYWYQQILGQGPKLLIQFQNNGVVDDSQLPKDRFSAERLKGVDSTLKIQPAKLEDSAVYLCASRSLRRVDEQFFGPGTRLTVL.

This clonotype was counted ten times or more. The chain employs TRBV12-3 or TRBV12-4 and TRBJ2-1; possible D gene TRBD1, 6 bases. The CDR3 length is 13 residues. V lost 6 bases and J 4 bases, leaving 10 bases between the germline ends. The CDR3 DNA reads TGTGCCAGCAGGGGACAAGAATACAATGAGCAGTTCTTC. Translation gives CASRGQEYNEQFF.

This sequence joins TRBV6-2 or TRBV6-3 and TRBJ2-3, with TRBD1 matching 7 bases. Germline CDR1 is MNHEY and CDR2 is SVGEGT. The V and J ends lost 5 bases and 2 bases, in that order; junction bases with no gene match: 13. The CDR3 consists of 17 residues. The DNA of the CDR3 is TGTGCCAGCAGTGTGGGTTTGGGGACAGAGAACACAGATACGCAGTATTTT. This gives the protein CASSVGLGTENTDTQYF.

This clonotype was seen ten or more times. The chain has TRBV5-5 and TRBJ2-4; 9 bases are shared with TRBD1. This CDR3 region has 15 residues. V lost 1 base to trimming and J lost 8 bases; unmatched junction nucleotides: 7. CDR1 and CDR2 (germline): SGHKS, YYEKEE (reference sequence). The DNA of the CDR3 is TGTGCCAGCAGCTTGAGGACAGGGGTCAGGGACATTCAGTACTTC. As protein: CASSLRTGVRDIQYF.

Many counts were recorded for this clonotype. The chain uses TRBV12-3 or TRBV12-4 and TRBJ2-1; 10 nucleotides align to TRBD2. Trimming cost V 6 bases and J 4 bases; bases outside gene matches: 6. CDR3 length: 15 residues. This CDR3 is CASSRLAGVYNEQFF. Here the CDR3 DNA reads TGTGCCAGCAGCCGGCTAGCGGGGGTTTACAATGAGCAGTTCTTC.

In this sample, this clonotype turned up many times. The rearrangement links TRBV11-2 to TRBJ2-5; TRBD2 might be the D (5 bases). From germline, CDR1 is SGHAT and CDR2 FQNNGV. The CDR3 length is 15 residues. V was shortened by 6 bases and J by 3 bases, with 17 bases between the two germline ends. CDR3 amino acids: CASRPYTGSKETQYF. CDR3 nucleotide sequence: TGTGCCAGCAGACCTTATACGGGGTCCAAAGAGACCCAGTACTTC.

The table lists this clonotype with many counts. The chain has TRBV28 and TRBJ1-2; D gene uncertain. Germline V gene lookup returns CDR1 MDHEN and CDR2 SYDVKM. Trimming took off 3 bases at V and 5 bases at J, with 4 bases between the two ends. The CDR3 sequence is 11 residues long. CDR3 DNA: TGTGCCAGCAGTTTCCCGTATGGCTACACCTTC. Translated: CASSFPYGYTF.

This clonotype showed up many times. The V and J genes are TRBV5-1 and TRBJ1-1; tentatively, D is TRBD1 (6 bases). Trimming took off 4 bases at V and 0 bases at J, with 13 bases between the two ends. The CDR3 runs 15 residues. The germline V gene has CDR1 SGHRS and CDR2 YFSETQ. CDR3 amino acids: CASSRGTLMNTEAFF. As DNA, the CDR3 is TGCGCCAGCAGCAGGGGGACACTTATGAACACTGAAGCTTTCTTT.

This sequence joins TRBV18 and TRBJ2-2; D possibly corresponds to TRBD1 (5 bases). Germline loops: CDR1 KGHSH, CDR2 LQKENI. Trimming left V 3 bases short and J 4 bases short, with 15 bases between. This CDR3 has 16 amino acids. The CDR3: CASSPVRATLTGELFF. The CDR3 nucleotides are TGTGCCAGCTCACCTGTCAGGGCGACCCTCACCGGGGAGCTGTTTTTT.

The V call is TRBV20-1, the J call TRBJ1-2, with D possibly matching TRBD1 (6 bases). Germline CDR1 is DFQATT and CDR2 is SNEGSKA (reference sequence). Trimming took off 6 bases at V and 6 bases at J, with 14 bases between the two ends. This CDR3 has 12 residues. CDR3 sequence reads: CSASRGADGYTF. For the CDR3, the DNA is TGCAGTGCAAGTCGGGGGGCGGATGGCTACACCTTC.

This clonotype showed up many times. The chain is built from TRBV10-3 and TRBJ1-2, with 11 bases identical to TRBD1. V lost 6 bases and J lost 8; bases outside the gene matches: 5. The CDR3 is 13 residues long. Germline-derived CDR1 and CDR2 are ENHRY and SYGVKD. The CDR3 DNA is TGTGCCATCAGGGGACAGGGGGTAGGAGGCTACACCTTC. Amino acids: CAIRGQGVGGYTF.

On this clonotype: This likely came from a read error, as a far larger clone is one base away. The chain uses TRBV6-2 or TRBV6-3 and TRBJ2-1, with 13 bases matching TRBD2. Germline V gene data show CDR1 as MNHEY and CDR2 as SVGEGT. The V and J ends lost 5 bases and 0 bases, in that order; junction bases with no gene match: 10. This CDR3 region has 19 residues. CDR3 coding DNA: TGTGCCAGCAGTGAAGGTCTAAGACTAGCGGGGGGCTCCTACAATGAGCAGTTCTTC. Translated: CASSEGLRLAGGSYNEQFF.

This clonotype was counted at least ten times. This chain joins TRBV7-2 and TRBJ2-5, with a weak D call TRBD2 (5 bases). Deletions cut 5 bases from V and 1 base from J, with 17 bases between. Germline CDR1 is SGHTA and CDR2 is FQGNSA. This CDR3 comprises 16 residues. CDR3 DNA sequence: TGTGCCAGCAGCGCCCCTCGAGGGCCCAGCCAAGAGACCCAGTACTTC. This gives the protein CASSAPRGPSQETQYF.

This clonotype has ten or more counts. J is TRBJ2-7 and V is TRBV20-1, with D perhaps matching TRBD1 (6 bases). The CDR3 runs 12 residues. V dropped 6 bases and J dropped 6 bases, with 15 bases sitting between them. Germline CDR1 and CDR2: DFQATT and SNEGSKA (reference sequence). The CDR3 sequence is CSAVRGRVEQYF. The CDR3 nucleotides read TGCAGTGCCGTCAGGGGTCGGGTCGAGCAGTACTTC.

V is TRBV19 and J is TRBJ1-4, with TRBD1 matching 9 bases. Germline V gene lookup returns CDR1 LNHDA and CDR2 SQIVND (reference sequence). This CDR3 is 15 amino acids long. With 7 bases clipped from V and 5 bases from J, the junction kept 8 bases outside the gene matches. CDR3 protein: CASTIVGTGNEKLFF. CDR3 DNA: TGTGCCAGTACAATTGTTGGGACAGGGAATGAAAAACTGTTTTTT.

V usage is TRBV11-2 and J usage is TRBJ1-3; D is uncertain. From germline, CDR1 is SGHAT and CDR2 FQNNGV. The CDR3 has 16 amino acids. V was shortened by 8 bases and J by 0 bases, with 17 bases between the two germline ends. CDR3 in amino acids: CASGGQDWYSGNTIYF. The CDR3 nucleotides are TGTGCCAGCGGCGGGCAAGATTGGTACTCTGGAAACACCATATATTTT.

The DNA for the CDR3 is TGTGCCAGCAGTCTGGCGGGACAGAGAGCAGCACCCCTCCACTTT. Amino acid sequence: CASSLAGQRAAPLHF. V usage is TRBV6-1 and J usage is TRBJ1-6; 7 positions agree with TRBD1. CDR1 is MNHNS, CDR2 SASEGT, per germline. This CDR3 is built from 15 residues. With V trimmed by 5 bases and J by 11 bases, 12 bases remained unmatched.

This clonotype was counted between two and nine times. V is TRBV6-5 and J is TRBJ1-3; weak D call: TRBD1 (6 bases). This CDR3 comprises 14 residues. The V end was cut by 2 bases, the J end by 8 bases, with 13 bases between. CDR1 is MNHEY, CDR2 SVGAGI, per germline. The chain's CDR3 is CASSYGGGSDTIYF. Here the CDR3 DNA reads TGTGCCAGCAGTTACGGCGGGGGCTCGGACACCATATATTTT.